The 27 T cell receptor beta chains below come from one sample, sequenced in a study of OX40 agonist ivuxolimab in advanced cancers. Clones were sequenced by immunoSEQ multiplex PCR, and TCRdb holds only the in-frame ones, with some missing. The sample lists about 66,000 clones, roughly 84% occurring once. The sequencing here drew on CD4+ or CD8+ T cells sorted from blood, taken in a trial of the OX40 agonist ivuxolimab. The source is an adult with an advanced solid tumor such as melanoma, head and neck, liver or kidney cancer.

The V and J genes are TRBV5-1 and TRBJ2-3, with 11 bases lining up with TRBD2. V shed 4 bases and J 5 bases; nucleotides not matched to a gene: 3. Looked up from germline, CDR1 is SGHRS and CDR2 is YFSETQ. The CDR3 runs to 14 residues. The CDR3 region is CASSVAGGGDTQYF. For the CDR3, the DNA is TGCGCCAGCAGCGTAGCGGGGGGGGGAGATACGCAGTATTTT.

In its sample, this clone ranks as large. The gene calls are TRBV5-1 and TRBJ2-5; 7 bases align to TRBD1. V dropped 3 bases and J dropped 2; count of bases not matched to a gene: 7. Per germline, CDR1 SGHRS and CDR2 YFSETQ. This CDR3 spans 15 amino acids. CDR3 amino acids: CASSSDRVGQETQYF. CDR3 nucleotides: TGCGCCAGCAGCTCCGACAGGGTAGGACAAGAGACCCAGTACTTC.

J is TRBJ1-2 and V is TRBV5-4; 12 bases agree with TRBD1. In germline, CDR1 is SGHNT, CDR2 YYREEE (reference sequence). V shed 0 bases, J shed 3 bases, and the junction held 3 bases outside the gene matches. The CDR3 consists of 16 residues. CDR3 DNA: TGTGCCAGCAGCTTGGTTAGGGACAGGGGGCACTATGGCTACACCTTC. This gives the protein CASSLVRDRGHYGYTF.

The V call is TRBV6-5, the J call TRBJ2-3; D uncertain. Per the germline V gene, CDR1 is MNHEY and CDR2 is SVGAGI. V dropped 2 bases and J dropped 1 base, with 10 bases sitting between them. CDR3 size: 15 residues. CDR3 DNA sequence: TGTGCCAGCAGTTACAGGCCCCAGGGCACAGATACGCAGTATTTT. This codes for CASSYRPQGTDTQYF.

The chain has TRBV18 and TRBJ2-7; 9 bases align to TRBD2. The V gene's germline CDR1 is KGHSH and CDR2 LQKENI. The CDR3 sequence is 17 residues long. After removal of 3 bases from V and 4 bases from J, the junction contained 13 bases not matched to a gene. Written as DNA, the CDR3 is TGTGCCAGCTCACCCCCCGGGCGGGGGGGTTCCCAGTACGAGCAGTACTTC. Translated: CASSPPGRGGSQYEQYF. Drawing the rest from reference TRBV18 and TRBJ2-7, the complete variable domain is NAGVMQNPRHLVRRRGQEARLRCSPMKGHSHVYWYRQLPEEGLKFMVYLQKENIIDESGMPKERFSAEFPKEGPSILRIQQVVRGDSAAYFCASSPPGRGGSQYEQYFGPGTRLTVT.

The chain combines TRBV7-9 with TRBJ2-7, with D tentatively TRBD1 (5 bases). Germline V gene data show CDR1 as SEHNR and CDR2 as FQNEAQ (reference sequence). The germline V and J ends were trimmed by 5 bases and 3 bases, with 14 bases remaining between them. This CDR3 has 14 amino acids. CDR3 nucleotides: TGTGCCAGCAGCCCGGACACCATATTCTACGAGCAGTACTTC. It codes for CASSPDTIFYEQYF.

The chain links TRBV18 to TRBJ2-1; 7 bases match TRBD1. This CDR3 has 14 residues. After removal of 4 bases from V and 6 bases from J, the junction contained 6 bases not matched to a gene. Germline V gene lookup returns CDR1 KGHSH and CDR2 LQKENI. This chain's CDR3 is CASSQDRASNEQFF. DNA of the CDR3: TGTGCCAGCTCACAAGACAGGGCATCCAATGAGCAGTTCTTC. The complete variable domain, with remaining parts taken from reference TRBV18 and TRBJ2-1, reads NAGVMQNPRHLVRRRGQEARLRCSPMKGHSHVYWYRQLPEEGLKFMVYLQKENIIDESGMPKERFSAEFPKEGPSILRIQQVVRGDSAAYFCASSQDRASNEQFFGPGTRLTVL.

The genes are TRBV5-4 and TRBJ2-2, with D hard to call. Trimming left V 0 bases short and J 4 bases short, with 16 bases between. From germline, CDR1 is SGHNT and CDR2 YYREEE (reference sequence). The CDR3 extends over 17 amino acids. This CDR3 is CASSLARAGWGTGELFF. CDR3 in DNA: TGTGCCAGCAGCTTGGCCCGGGCAGGCTGGGGCACCGGGGAGCTGTTTTTT.

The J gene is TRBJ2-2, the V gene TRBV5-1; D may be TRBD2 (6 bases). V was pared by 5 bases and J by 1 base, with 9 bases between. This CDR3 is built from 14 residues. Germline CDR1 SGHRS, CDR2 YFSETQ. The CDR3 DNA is TGCGCCAGCAGTTACGGGGGGAACACCGGGGAGCTGTTTTTT. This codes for CASSYGGNTGELFF.

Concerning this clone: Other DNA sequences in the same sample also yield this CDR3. CDR3 sequence (DNA): TGCGCCAGCAGCCCTAGCTCTGGAAACACCATATATTTT. Residues: CASSPSSGNTIYF. The chain joins TRBV5-1 to TRBJ1-3; no reliable D call. Germline lookup yields CDR1 SGHRS and CDR2 YFSETQ. Between the trimmed V and J ends, which lost 4 bases and 0 bases, there was a span of 5 bases. This CDR3 comprises 13 residues.

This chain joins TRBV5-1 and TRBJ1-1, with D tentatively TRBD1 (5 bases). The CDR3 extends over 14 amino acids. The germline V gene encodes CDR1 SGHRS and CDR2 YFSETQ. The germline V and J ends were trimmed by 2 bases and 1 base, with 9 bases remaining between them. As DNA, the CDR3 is TGCGCCAGCAGCTTTGGGGCATCGAACACTGAAGCTTTCTTT. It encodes CASSFGASNTEAFF.

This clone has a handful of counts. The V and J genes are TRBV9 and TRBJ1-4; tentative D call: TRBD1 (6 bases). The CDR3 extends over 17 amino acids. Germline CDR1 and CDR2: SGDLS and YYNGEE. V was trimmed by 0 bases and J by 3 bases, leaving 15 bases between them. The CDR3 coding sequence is TGTGCCAGCAGCGTAGGAGTAGGGGGGAAGGCTAATGAAAAACTGTTTTTT. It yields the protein CASSVGVGGKANEKLFF.

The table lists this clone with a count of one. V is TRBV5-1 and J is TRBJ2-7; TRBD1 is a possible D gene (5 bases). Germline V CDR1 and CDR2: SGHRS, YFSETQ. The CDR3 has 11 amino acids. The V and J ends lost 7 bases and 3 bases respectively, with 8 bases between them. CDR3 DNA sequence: TGCGCCAGCGGCAGGGACTACGAGCAGTACTTC. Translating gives CASGRDYEQYF. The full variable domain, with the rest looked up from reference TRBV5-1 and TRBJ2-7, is KAGVTQTPRYLIKTRGQQVTLSCSPISGHRSVSWYQQTPGQGLQFLFEYFSETQRNKGNFPGRFSGRQFSNSRSEMNVSTLELGDSALYLCASGRDYEQYFGPGTRLTVT.

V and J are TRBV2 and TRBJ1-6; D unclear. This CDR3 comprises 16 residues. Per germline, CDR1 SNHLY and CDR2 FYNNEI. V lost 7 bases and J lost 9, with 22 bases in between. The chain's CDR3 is CASNIPTGGELSPLHF. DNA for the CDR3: TGTGCCAGCAACATCCCGACCGGCGGCGAACTTTCACCCCTCCACTTT.

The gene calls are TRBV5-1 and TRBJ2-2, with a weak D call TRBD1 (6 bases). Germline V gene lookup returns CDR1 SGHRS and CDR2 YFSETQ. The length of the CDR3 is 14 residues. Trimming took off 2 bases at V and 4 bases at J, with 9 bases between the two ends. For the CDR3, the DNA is TGCGCCAGCAGCTTACAGGGAAGCACCGGGGAGCTGTTTTTT. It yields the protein CASSLQGSTGELFF. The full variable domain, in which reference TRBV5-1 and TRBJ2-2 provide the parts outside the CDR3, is KAGVTQTPRYLIKTRGQQVTLSCSPISGHRSVSWYQQTPGQGLQFLFEYFSETQRNKGNFPGRFSGRQFSNSRSEMNVSTLELGDSALYLCASSLQGSTGELFFGEGSRLTVL.

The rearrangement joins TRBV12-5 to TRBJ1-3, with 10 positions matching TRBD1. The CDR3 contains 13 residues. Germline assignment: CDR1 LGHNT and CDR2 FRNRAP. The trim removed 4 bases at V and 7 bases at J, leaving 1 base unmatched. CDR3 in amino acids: CASGSGQGNTIYF. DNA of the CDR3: TGTGCTAGTGGTTCGGGACAGGGGAACACCATATATTTT.

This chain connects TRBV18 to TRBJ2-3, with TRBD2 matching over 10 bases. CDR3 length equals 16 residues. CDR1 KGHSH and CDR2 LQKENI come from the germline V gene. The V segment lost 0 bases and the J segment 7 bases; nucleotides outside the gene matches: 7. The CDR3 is CASSPPRAGGHNTQYF. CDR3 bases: TGTGCCAGCTCACCACCCCGAGCGGGGGGGCATAATACGCAGTATTTT.

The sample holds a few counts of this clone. CDR3 sequence reads: CASSRDRAQPQHF. For the CDR3, the DNA is TGTGCCAGCTCACGGGACAGGGCTCAGCCCCAGCATTTT. This sequence joins TRBV18 and TRBJ1-5, with 9 bases that match TRBD1. CDR1 is KGHSH and CDR2 is LQKENI in the germline V gene. V trimming: 4 bases; J trimming: 6 bases; junction bases outside the gene matches: 1. The length of the CDR3 is 13 residues.

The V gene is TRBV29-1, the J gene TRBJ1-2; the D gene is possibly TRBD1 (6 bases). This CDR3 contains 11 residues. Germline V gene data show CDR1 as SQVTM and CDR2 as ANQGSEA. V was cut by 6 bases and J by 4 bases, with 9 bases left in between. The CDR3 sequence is CSVQDSYGYTF. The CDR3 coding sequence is TGCAGCGTCCAGGACAGCTATGGCTACACCTTC. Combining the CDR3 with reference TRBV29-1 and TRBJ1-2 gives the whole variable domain SAVISQKPSRDICQRGTSLTIQCQVDSQVTMMFWYRQQPGQSLTLIATANQGSEATYESGFVIDKFPISRPNLTFSTLTVSNMSPEDSSIYLCSVQDSYGYTFGSGTRLTVV.

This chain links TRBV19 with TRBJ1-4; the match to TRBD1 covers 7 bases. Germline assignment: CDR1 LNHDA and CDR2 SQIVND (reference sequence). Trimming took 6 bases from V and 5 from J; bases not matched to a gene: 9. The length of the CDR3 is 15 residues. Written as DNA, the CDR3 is TGTGCCAGTAGGGACTCGGACAGGTACAATGAAAAACTGTTTTTT. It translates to CASRDSDRYNEKLFF.

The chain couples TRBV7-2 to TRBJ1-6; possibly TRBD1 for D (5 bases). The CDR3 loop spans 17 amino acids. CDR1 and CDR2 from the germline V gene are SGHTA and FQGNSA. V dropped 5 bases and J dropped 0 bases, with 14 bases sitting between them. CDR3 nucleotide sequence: TGTGCCAGCAGCCTCGTTGGCAGGGACTCCTATAATTCACCCCTCCACTTT. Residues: CASSLVGRDSYNSPLHF.

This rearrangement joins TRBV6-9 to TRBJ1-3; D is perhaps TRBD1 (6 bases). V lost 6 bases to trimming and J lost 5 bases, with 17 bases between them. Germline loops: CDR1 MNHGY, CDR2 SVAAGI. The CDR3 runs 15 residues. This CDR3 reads CASRLDGGRRNTIYF. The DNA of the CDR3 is TGTGCCAGCAGGTTAGACGGGGGCCGGAGAAACACCATATATTTT.

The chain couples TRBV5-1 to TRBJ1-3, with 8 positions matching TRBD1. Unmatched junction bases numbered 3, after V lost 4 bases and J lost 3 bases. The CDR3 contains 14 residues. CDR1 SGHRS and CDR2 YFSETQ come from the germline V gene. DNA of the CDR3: TGCGCCAGCAGCGGGACAGGTAGTGGAAACACCATATATTTT. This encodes CASSGTGSGNTIYF.

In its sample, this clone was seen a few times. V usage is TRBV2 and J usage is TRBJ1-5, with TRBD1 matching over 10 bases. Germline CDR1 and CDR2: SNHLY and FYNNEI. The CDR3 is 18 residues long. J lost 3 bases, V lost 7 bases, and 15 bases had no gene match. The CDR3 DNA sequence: TGTGCCAGCACCCCAGGGCCGGGACAGGGGCCCCTCAATCAGCCCCAGCATTTT. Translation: CASTPGPGQGPLNQPQHF.

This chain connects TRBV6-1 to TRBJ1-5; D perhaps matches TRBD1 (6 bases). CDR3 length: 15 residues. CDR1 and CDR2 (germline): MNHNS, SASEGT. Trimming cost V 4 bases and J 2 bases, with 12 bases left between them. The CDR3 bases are TGTGCCAGCAGTGGGACAGTGGGTCGCAATCAGCCCCAGCATTTT. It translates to CASSGTVGRNQPQHF.

Written as DNA, the CDR3 is TGTGCCAGCAGCTCGGGACAGGGGGCTTTCTATGGCTACACCTTC. Its protein is CASSSGQGAFYGYTF. The rearrangement uses TRBV7-9 and TRBJ1-2; TRBD1 matches at 12 bases. Germline V gene lookup returns CDR1 SEHNR and CDR2 FQNEAQ (reference sequence). This CDR3 has 15 residues. Germline trimming cut 4 bases from V and 4 bases from J; bases unmatched to any gene: 4.

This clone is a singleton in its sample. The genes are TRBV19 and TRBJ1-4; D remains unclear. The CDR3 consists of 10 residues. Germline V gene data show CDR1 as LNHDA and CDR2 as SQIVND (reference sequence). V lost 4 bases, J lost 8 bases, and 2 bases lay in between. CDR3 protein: CASSNEKLFF. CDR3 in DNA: TGTGCCAGTAGTAACGAAAAACTGTTTTTT.